This paragraph reports one TCR beta chain. Trimming shortened V by 6 bases and J by 11 bases, and 17 bases separated the two germline ends. The germline V gene has CDR1 MDHEN and CDR2 SYDVKM. The CDR3 is 13 amino acids. This entry belongs to a study of blood T cell repertoires in COVID-19. The protocol was immunoSEQ multiplex PCR, while the TCRdb copy is restricted to in-frame clones and leaves out a portion. The sample carries roughly 270,000 clones, around 80% recorded once. This receptor was obtained from a man in his forties who had been exposed to COVID-19. Sequencing was carried out using PBMCs or T cells enriched from blood (not recorded which). V usage is TRBV28 and J usage is TRBJ2-1; maybe TRBD1 (6 bases). CDR3 protein: CASSHTSDRKQFF. The DNA of the CDR3 is TGTGCCAGCAGCCATACCTCAGACAGGAAGCAGTTCTTC.